These T cell receptor beta chains were read from a single sample in a study of control samples from healthy donors and cancer patients. This table comes from immunoSEQ multiplex PCR, and its TCRdb copy is limited to in-frame clones, with some not included. The table records about 180,000 clones, roughly 89% of them present only once. Material for sequencing was blood. The receptors originated from a woman aged 50 to 60 in good health. The conserved cysteine and the conserved F or W are not part of the CDR3 here. Fields, in order: J gene, clone size, CDR3 length, V gene, CDR3 protein. Some rows have no size entry. The others give once, few or many, or a class for an expanded clone.

TRBJ1-4 few 11 TRBV2 ASSDELSEKLF
TRBJ1-2 - 10 TRBV2 ASLKASSGYT
TRBJ1-4 - 13 TRBV19 ASIGTGTTNEKLF
TRBJ2-7 - 13 TRBV21-1 ASSKKAGGPSEQY
TRBJ1-5 few 12 TRBV4-1 ASSQTGNNQPQH
TRBJ1-1 - 13 TRBV19 AVRAVASNFLEAF
TRBJ2-3 - 10 TRBV9 ASSGDTDTQY
TRBJ1-1 - 11 TRBV7-2 ASSLAENAEAF
TRBJ2-1 - 13 TRBV27 ASRLTSGAYNEQF
TRBJ2-7 - 14 TRBV19 ASSMTSLIFSYEQY
TRBJ1-1 - 11 TRBV28 ASTQGPGTEAF
TRBJ1-5 - 12 TRBV28 ASRDRISNQPQH
TRBJ2-7 once 12 TRBV6-5 ASTPPGQGGEQY
TRBJ2-1 - 12 TRBV6-6 ASRTSGGYNEQF
TRBJ2-1 - 14 TRBV3-1/TRBV3-2 ASSFLAGGAYNEQF
TRBJ1-3 - 14 TRBV28 ASSPPGGAGGHTIY
TRBJ1-2 - 11 TRBV7-2 ATSSPHNYGYT
TRBJ2-7 - 13 TRBV11-3 ASSFGTGSSYEQY
TRBJ2-7 - 12 TRBV7-2 ASSFRGSHDEQY
TRBJ2-7 - 14 TRBV4-3 ASSQDSQDRRFEQY
TRBJ2-7 - 11 TRBV19 ASSNALGYEQY
TRBJ1-5 few 9 TRBV12-3/TRBV12-4 ASSANQPQH
TRBJ2-3 - 15 TRBV4-3 ASSRRLAGGNTDTQY
TRBJ1-1 - 12 TRBV3-1/TRBV3-2 ASSQVQGNTEAF
TRBJ2-4 - 12 TRBV6-2/TRBV6-3 ASRPVPGQNIQY
TRBJ1-6 - 12 TRBV7-9 ASSQGSYNSPLH
TRBJ1-1 - 11 TRBV5-1 ASRRDGNTEAF
TRBJ2-3 once 15 TRBV4-1 ASSHVLGTGHRDTQY
TRBJ1-5 few 11 TRBV19 ASSIRINQPQH
TRBJ2-3 - 15 TRBV29-1 SVEGQPGHKSTDTQY
TRBJ1-2 - 11 TRBV18 ASSPQGDGATA
TRBJ2-1 once 14 TRBV5-4 ASSPRGQGLYNEQF
TRBJ2-7 - 10 TRBV2 ASGTGLNEHH
TRBJ1-4 - 10 TRBV6-5 ASSLVGEKLF
TRBJ2-5 - 12 TRBV3-1/TRBV3-2 ASSHLAGGETQY
TRBJ1-2 - 11 TRBV27 ASSPGTGYGYT
TRBJ2-5 - 12 TRBV5-6 ASSRGVARETQY
TRBJ1-6 - 12 TRBV6-5 ASSLGRGSSPLH
TRBJ2-3 - 14 TRBV7-2 ASSPKGGGTRDTQY
TRBJ2-2 - 14 TRBV5-1 ASSEQGAEGTGELF
TRBJ1-1 - 13 TRBV6-5 ASSPWNRVNTEAF
TRBJ2-1 - 13 TRBV5-1 ASSLGFPGDNEQF